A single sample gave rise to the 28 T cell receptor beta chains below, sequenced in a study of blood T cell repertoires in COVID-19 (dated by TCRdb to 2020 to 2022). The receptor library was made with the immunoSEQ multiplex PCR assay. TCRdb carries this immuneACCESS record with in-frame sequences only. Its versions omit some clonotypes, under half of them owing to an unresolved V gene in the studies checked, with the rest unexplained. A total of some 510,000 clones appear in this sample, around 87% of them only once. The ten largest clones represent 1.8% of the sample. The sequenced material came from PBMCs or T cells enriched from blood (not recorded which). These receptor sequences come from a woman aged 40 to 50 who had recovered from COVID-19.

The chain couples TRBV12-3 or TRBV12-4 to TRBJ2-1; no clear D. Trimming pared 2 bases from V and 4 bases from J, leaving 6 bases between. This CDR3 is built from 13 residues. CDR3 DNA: TGTGCCAGCAGTTTACTACCTTACAATGAGCAGTTCTTC. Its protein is CASSLLPYNEQFF.

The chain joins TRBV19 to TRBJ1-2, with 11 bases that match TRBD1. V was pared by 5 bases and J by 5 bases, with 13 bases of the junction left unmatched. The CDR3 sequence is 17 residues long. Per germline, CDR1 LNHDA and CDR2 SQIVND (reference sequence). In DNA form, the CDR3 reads TGTGCCAGTAGTTCCTCCGATTGGACAGGGGGCAGATATGGCTACACCTTC. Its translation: CASSSSDWTGGRYGYTF.

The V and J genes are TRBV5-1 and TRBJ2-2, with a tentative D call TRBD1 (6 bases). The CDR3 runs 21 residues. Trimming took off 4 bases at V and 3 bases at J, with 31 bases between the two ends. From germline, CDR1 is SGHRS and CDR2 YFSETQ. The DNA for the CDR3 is TGCGCCAGCAGCCACTATTCACAGGGCCTCTCTCTCATCTCATACACCGGGGAGCTGTTTTTT. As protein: CASSHYSQGLSLISYTGELFF.

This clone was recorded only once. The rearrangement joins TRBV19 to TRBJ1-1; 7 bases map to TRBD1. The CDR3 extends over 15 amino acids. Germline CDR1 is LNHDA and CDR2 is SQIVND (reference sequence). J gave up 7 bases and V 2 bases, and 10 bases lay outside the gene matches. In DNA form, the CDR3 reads TGTGCCAGTAGTATATCCTCTGGGACAGCAAGTGAAGCTTTCTTT. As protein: CASSISSGTASEAFF.

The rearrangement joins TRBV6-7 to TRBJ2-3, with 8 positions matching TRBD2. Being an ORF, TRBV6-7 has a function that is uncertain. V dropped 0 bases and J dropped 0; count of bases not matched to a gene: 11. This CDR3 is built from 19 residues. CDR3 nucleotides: TGTGCCAGCAGTTACTCGGTCGAGCGGGAGTTTGGAAGCACAGATACGCAGTATTTT. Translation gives CASSYSVEREFGSTDTQYF.

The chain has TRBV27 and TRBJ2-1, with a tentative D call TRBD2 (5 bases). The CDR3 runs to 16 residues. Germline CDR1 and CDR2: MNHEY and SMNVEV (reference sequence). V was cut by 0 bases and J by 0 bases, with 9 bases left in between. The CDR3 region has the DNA TGTGCCAGCAGTTTATCGAAAACTAGCTCCTACAATGAGCAGTTCTTC. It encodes CASSLSKTSSYNEQFF.

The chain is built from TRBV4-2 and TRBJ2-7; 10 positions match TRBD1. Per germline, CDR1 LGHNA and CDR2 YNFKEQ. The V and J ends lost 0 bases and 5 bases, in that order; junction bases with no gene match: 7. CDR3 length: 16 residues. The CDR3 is CASSQDPGQGIHEQYF. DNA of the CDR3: TGTGCCAGCAGCCAAGATCCGGGACAGGGGATCCACGAGCAGTACTTC.

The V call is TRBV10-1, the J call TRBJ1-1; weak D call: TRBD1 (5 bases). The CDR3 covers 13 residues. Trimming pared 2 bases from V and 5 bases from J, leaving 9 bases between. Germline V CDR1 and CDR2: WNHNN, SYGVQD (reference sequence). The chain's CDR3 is CASSEMRGTEAFF. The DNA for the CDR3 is TGCGCCAGCAGTGAGATGCGGGGGACTGAAGCTTTCTTT.

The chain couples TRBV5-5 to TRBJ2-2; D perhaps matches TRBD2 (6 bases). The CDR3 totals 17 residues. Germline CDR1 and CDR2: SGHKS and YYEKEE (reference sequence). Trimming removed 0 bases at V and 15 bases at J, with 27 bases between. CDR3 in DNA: TGTGCCAGCAGCTTGGACGATCGGGGCGGAGGGAGGAAGGCCATGTTTTTT. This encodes CASSLDDRGGGRKAMFF.

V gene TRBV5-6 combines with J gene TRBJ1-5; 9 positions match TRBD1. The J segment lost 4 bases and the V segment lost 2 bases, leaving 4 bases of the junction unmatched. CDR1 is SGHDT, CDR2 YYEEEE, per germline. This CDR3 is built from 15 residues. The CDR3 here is CASSLQGAVNQPQHF. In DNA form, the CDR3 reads TGTGCCAGCAGCTTACAGGGGGCGGTGAATCAGCCCCAGCATTTT.

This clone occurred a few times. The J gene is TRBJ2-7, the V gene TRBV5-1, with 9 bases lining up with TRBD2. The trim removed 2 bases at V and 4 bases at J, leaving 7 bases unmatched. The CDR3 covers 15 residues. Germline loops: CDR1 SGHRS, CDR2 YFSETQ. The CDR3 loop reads CASSLDQREVYEQYF. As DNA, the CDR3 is TGCGCCAGCAGCTTAGATCAGCGGGAGGTTTACGAGCAGTACTTC.

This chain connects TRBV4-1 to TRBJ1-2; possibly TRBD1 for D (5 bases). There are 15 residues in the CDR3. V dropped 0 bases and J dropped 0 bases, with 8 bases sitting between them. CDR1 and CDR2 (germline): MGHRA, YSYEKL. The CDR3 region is CASSQEGQANYGYTF. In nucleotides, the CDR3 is TGCGCCAGCAGCCAAGAAGGACAAGCTAACTATGGCTACACCTTC.

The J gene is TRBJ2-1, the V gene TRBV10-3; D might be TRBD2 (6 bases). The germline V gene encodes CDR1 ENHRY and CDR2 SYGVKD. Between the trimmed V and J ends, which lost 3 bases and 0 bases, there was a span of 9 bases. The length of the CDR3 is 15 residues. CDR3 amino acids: CAISDGGASYNEQFF. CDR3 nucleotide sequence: TGTGCCATCAGTGACGGAGGGGCCTCCTACAATGAGCAGTTCTTC.

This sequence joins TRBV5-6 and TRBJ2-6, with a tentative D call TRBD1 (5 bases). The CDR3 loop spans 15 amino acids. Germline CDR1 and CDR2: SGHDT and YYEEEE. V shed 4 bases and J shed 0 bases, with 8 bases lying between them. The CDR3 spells CASSLTVSGANVLTF. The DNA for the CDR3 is TGTGCCAGCAGCCTGACAGTCTCTGGGGCCAACGTCCTGACTTTC.

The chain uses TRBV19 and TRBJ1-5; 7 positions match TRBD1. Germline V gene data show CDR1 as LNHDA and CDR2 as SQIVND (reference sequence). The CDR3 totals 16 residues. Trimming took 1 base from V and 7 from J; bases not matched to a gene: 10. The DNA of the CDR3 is TGTGCCAGTAGTATAGTAGGGGGCAGTCATGGACAGCCCCAGCATTTT. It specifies CASSIVGGSHGQPQHF.

In nucleotides, the CDR3 is TGCGCCAGCAGAGGGGAGGAAGAGACCCAGTACTTC. Translated: CASRGEEETQYF. The J gene is TRBJ2-5, the V gene TRBV5-1, with D tentatively TRBD2 (6 bases). The CDR3 totals 12 residues. V was cut by 5 bases and J by 3 bases, with 8 bases left in between. Germline loops: CDR1 SGHRS, CDR2 YFSETQ.

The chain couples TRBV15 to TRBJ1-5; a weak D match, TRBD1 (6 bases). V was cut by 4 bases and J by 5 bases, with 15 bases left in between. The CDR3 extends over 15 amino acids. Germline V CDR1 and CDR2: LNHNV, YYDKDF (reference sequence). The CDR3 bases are TGTGCCACCAGCACGTCCTCGGGACACGATCAGCCCCAGCATTTT. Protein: CATSTSSGHDQPQHF.

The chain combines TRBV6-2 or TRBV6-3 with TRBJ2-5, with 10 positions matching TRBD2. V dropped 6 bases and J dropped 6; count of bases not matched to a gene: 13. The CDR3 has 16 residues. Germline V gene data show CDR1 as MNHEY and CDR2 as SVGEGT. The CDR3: CASSQGLAKAWQTQYF. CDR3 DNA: TGTGCCAGCAGCCAGGGACTAGCGAAGGCCTGGCAGACCCAGTACTTC.

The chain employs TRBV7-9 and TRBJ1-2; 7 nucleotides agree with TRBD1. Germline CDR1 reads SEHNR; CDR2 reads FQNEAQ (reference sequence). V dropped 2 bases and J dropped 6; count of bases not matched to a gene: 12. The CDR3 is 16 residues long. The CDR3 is CASSLSQGRGRNGYTF. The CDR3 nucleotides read TGTGCCAGCAGCTTAAGTCAGGGCAGGGGGAGGAATGGCTACACCTTC.

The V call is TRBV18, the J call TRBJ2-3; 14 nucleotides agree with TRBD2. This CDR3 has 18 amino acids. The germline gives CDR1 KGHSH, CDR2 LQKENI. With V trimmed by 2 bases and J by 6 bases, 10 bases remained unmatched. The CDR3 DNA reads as TGTGCCAGCTCACCAAGGGTAGTTCGGACTAGCGGGAGGGATACGCAGTATTTT. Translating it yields CASSPRVVRTSGRDTQYF.

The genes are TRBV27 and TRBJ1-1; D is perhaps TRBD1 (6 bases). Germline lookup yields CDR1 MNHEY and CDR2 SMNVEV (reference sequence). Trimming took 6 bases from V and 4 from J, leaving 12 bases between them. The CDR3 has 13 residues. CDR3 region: CASRTAGATEAFF. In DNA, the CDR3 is TGTGCCAGCAGGACCGCAGGGGCCACTGAAGCTTTCTTT.

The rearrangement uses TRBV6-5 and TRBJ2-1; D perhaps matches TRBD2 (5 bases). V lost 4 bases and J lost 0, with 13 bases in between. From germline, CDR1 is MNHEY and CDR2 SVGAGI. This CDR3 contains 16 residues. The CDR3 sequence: CASSFQSGSSYNEQFF. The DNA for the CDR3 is TGTGCCAGCAGTTTTCAGAGCGGAAGCTCCTACAATGAGCAGTTCTTC.

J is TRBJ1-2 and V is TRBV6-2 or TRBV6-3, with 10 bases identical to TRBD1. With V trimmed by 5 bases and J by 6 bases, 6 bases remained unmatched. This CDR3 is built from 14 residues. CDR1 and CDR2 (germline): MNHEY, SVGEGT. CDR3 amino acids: CASSPRTGGNGYTF. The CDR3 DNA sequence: TGTGCCAGCAGTCCCCGGACAGGGGGAAATGGCTACACCTTC.

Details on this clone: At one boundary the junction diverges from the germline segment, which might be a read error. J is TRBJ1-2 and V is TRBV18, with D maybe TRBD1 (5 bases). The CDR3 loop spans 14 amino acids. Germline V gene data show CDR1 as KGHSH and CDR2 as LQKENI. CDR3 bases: TGTGCCAGCTCACCACAGGGCAGGGACTACGGCTACACCTTC. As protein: CASSPQGRDYGYTF.

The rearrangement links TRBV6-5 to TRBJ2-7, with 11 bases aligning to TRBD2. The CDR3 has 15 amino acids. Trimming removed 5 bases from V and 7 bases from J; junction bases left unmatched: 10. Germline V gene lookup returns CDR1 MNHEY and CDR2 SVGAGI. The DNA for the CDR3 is TGTGCCAGCAGTCACAGCCTAGCGGGAGGTAGGGAGCAGTACTTC. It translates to CASSHSLAGGREQYF.

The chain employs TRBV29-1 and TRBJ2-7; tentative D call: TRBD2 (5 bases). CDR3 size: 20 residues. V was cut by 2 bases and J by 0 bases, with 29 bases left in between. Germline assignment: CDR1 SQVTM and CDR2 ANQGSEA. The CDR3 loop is CSVEILEAPAGRSLSYEQYF. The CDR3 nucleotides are TGCAGCGTTGAAATTTTGGAGGCACCCGCAGGACGGTCCCTCTCCTACGAGCAGTACTTC.

The CDR3 spells CASSPGTGTWNTEAFF. DNA for the CDR3: TGTGCCAGCAGTCCCGGGACAGGAACATGGAACACTGAAGCTTTCTTT. The V and J genes are TRBV5-8 and TRBJ1-1; the match to TRBD1 covers 8 bases. With V trimmed by 5 bases and J by 1 base, 10 bases remained unmatched. The V gene's germline CDR1 is SGHTS and CDR2 YDEGEE. The CDR3 has 16 residues.

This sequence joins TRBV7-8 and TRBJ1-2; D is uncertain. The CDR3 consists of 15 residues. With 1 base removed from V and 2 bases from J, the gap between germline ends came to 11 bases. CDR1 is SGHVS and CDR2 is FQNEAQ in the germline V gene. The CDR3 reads CASSLEAGSNYGYTF. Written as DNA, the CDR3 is TGTGCCAGCAGCTTAGAGGCAGGATCCAACTATGGCTACACCTTC. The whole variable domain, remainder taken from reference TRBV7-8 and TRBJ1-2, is GAGVSQSPRYKVAKRGQDVALRCDPISGHVSLFWYQQALGQGPEFLTYFQNEAQLDKSGLPSDRFFAERPEGSVSTLKIQRTQQEDSAVYLCASSLEAGSNYGYTFGSGTRLTVV.